This T cell receptor (beta chain) was sequenced in a study of beta chain features in type 1 diabetes. Study-wide results and caveats: Naive, central memory and regulatory TCRB repertoires appeared more similar among patients than healthy donors. Junctions at VDJ sites from type 1 diabetes patients had fewer insertions and more deletions. In patients and controls equally, PCR might favor templates that are shorter. The study found moderately but significantly shorter TCRB CDR3s in all four CD4+ subsets of Type 1 diabetes patients.

The CDR3 contains 17 residues. Unmatched junction bases numbered 17, after V lost 7 bases and J lost 5 bases. Germline V lookup: CDR1 MDHEN, CDR2 SYDVKM. This clone has only a few counts. Antigen: not known. The study reverse transcribed the entire isolated RNA, so it sequenced expressed TCRB transcripts. The data were produced by immunoSEQ multiplex PCR, yet TCRdb's version contains in-frame clones alone and is incomplete. The repertoire includes about 150,000 clones, about 9.4% of them detected once, and roughly 0.45% sits in the top ten. V is TRBV28 and J is TRBJ2-5; TRBD1 agrees at 9 bases. What was sequenced was central memory CD4+ T cells from blood. The sequence was collected from a man aged 25 to 45 with type 1 diabetes. CDR3 protein: CASTTSGTGKWSETQYF. Written as DNA, the CDR3 is TGTGCCAGCACCACCTCCGGGACAGGGAAATGGTCGGAGACCCAGTACTTC.